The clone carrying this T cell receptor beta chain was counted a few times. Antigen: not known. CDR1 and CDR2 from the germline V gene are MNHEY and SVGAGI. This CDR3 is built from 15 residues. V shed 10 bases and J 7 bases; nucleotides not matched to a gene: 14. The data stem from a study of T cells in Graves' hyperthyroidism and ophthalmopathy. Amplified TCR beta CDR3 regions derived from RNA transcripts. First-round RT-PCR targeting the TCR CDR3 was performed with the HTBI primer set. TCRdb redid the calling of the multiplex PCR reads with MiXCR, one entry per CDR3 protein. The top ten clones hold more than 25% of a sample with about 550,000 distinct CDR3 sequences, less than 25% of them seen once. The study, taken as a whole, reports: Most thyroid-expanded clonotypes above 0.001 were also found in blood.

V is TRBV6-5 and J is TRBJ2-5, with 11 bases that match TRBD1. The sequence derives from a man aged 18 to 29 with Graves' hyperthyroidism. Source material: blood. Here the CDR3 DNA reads TGTGCCACTCGTCCGGGACAGGGGGAGGTAGGGACCCAGTACTTC. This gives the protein CATRPGQGEVGTQYF.